This TCR beta chain comes out of a study of blood T cell repertoires in COVID-19. Clinical history as reported by participants underpinned cohort assignment. Either two negative PCRs, clearance, or symptom resolution qualified Cohort 3 donors as recovered. In the authors' workflow: Counts of nucleated cells, estimated from reference gene primer amplification, were obtained. Sequencing was performed with immunoSEQ multiplex PCR; in TCRdb, only in-frame clones are kept and a portion is missing. For V, J and clone size, that table is used; D and trimming come from the DNA. The sample has about 140,000 clones; about 75% are singletons. After removal of 6 bases from V and 5 bases from J, the junction contained 5 bases not matched to a gene. The V gene's germline CDR1 is SGHNT and CDR2 YENEEA. This CDR3 spans 14 amino acids.

Sequencing was carried out using PBMCs or T cells enriched from blood (not recorded which). The source of this sequence is a woman in her forties or fifties who had recovered from COVID-19. This chain connects TRBV11-3 to TRBJ2-2; TRBD2 matches at 8 bases. The CDR3 DNA sequence: TGTGCCAGCAGTTCCGGGACTAGGACCGGGGAGCTGTTTTTT. It specifies CASSSGTRTGELFF.